Listed below are T cell receptor beta chains from one sample, sequenced in a study of blood T cell repertoires in COVID-19. Using immunoSEQ multiplex PCR, the repertoire was profiled, and TCRdb retains in-frame clones only, with some absent. The table lists about 23,000 clones, about 80% of them singletons. What was sequenced was peripheral blood. These receptor sequences come from a man between 65 and 80 years old with acute or convalescent COVID-19. CDR3s include the opening cysteine and the closing phenylalanine or tryptophan. A D gene is named only where the DNA matches it firmly. Clone size appears in some rows only: once, few, many, or a class for an expanded clone.

clone_size	v_call	d_call	j_call	cdr3_aa	cdr3_nt
.	TRBV6-5	.	TRBJ1-5	CASSATGLFHQPQHF	TGTGCCAGCAGCGCGACAGGTCTGTTTCATCAGCCCCAGCATTTT
.	TRBV7-9	TRBD1	TRBJ1-5	CASRARDRGPTGNQPQHF	TGTGCCAGCAGGGCCCGGGACAGGGGGCCTACAGGCAATCAGCCCCAGCATTTT
.	TRBV7-9	.	TRBJ1-3	CASSLGGGGNTIYF	TGTGCCAGCAGCTTAGGGGGAGGAGGAAACACCATATATTTT
.	TRBV4-3	TRBD2	TRBJ2-7	CASSQDSSGVSYEQYF	TGCGCCAGCAGCCAAGACTCTAGCGGGGTTTCCTACGAGCAGTACTTC
.	TRBV2	.	TRBJ2-1	CASKTGELYNEQFF	TGTGCCAGCAAGACCGGGGAGTTATACAATGAGCAGTTCTTC
.	TRBV5-1	TRBD1	TRBJ1-1	CASSLEFTGEAEAFF	TGCGCCAGCAGCCTAGAATTTACAGGGGAGGCGGAAGCTTTCTTT
.	TRBV6-1	TRBD1	TRBJ2-1	CASTARGDRDNEQFF	TGTGCCAGCACCGCTCGCGGAGACAGGGACAATGAGCAGTTCTTC
.	TRBV2	TRBD1	TRBJ2-2	CASNRQGQTTGELFF	TGTGCCAGCAATAGACAGGGGCAAACCACCGGGGAGCTGTTTTTT
.	TRBV28	.	TRBJ2-5	CASSFVGSPQETQYF	TGTGCCAGCAGTTTTGTCGGGAGCCCGCAAGAGACCCAGTACTTC
.	TRBV27	.	TRBJ2-7	CASNPQGISYEQYF	TGTGCCAGCAATCCCCAGGGAATATCCTACGAGCAGTACTTC
.	TRBV2	TRBD1	TRBJ1-5	CASSEDARGYQPQHF	TGTGCCAGCAGTGAAGATGCCAGGGGGTATCAGCCCCAGCATTTT
.	TRBV12-3/TRBV12-4	TRBD1	TRBJ1-2	CASSFDRAYGYTF	TGTGCCAGCAGTTTCGACAGGGCCTATGGCTACACCTTC
few	TRBV7-9	.	TRBJ1-1	CASSLGVGLNTEAFF	TGTGCCAGCAGCTTAGGTGTGGGCTTGAACACTGAAGCTTTCTTT
.	TRBV11-3	.	TRBJ2-3	CASSSTQSADTQYF	TGTGCCAGCAGCTCTACCCAATCCGCAGATACGCAGTATTTT
.	TRBV30	.	TRBJ1-1	CAAQGGNFGTEAFF	TGTGCCGCCCAGGGCGGGAATTTTGGAACTGAAGCTTTCTTT
.	TRBV7-6	TRBD1	TRBJ1-1	CASRSLGGQGSEAFF	TGTGCCAGCAGATCCTTAGGGGGACAGGGTTCTGAAGCTTTCTTT
.	TRBV30	.	TRBJ1-1	CAWNPLETGAFF	TGTGCCTGGAATCCGCTGGAAACAGGAGCTTTCTTT
.	TRBV7-3	TRBD2	TRBJ2-1	CASSPGTSGFNEQFF	TGTGCCAGCAGCCCCGGGACTAGCGGATTCAATGAGCAGTTCTTC
.	TRBV10-3	TRBD1	TRBJ1-6	CAITQGNSPLHF	TGTGCCATCACACAGGGGAACTCACCCCTCCACTTT
once	TRBV7-2	TRBD1	TRBJ1-6	CASGGTDYNSPLHF	TGTGCCAGCGGGGGGACAGATTATAATTCACCCCTCCACTTT
few	TRBV9	.	TRBJ1-2	CASTAGPGESYGYTF	TGTGCCAGCACCGCCGGGCCAGGGGAAAGCTATGGCTACACCTTC
few	TRBV5-4	TRBD1	TRBJ2-2	CASSLGVGQGLYTGELFF	TGTGCCAGCAGCTTGGGAGTGGGACAGGGACTATACACCGGGGAGCTGTTTTTT
.	TRBV7-2	.	TRBJ2-2	CASSLVVAGGELFF	TGTGCCAGCAGCTTAGTGGTCGCGGGAGGGGAGCTGTTTTTT
.	TRBV12-3/TRBV12-4	.	TRBJ1-4	CASSSREKLFF	TGTGCCAGCAGTTCGCGGGAAAAACTGTTTTTT
.	TRBV5-1	.	TRBJ1-6	CASSPGGLSPLHF	TGCGCCAGCAGCCCCGGGGGTCTCTCACCCCTCCACTTT
.	TRBV20-1	TRBD2	TRBJ2-5	CSASKAGGGQETQYF	TGCAGTGCTAGTAAAGCGGGGGGCGGCCAAGAGACCCAGTACTTC
.	TRBV5-4	TRBD1	TRBJ1-6	CASSWDRENSPLHF	TGTGCCAGCAGCTGGGACAGGGAGAATTCACCCCTCCACTTT
.	TRBV28	.	TRBJ2-7	CASRAREQYF	TGTGCCAGCAGGGCTAGGGAGCAGTACTTC
.	TRBV15	TRBD2	TRBJ2-5	CATSDGLAGGRETQYF	TGTGCCACCAGCGATGGACTAGCGGGGGGGCGTGAGACCCAGTACTTC
.	TRBV28	.	TRBJ2-1	CASSLTGTGDEQFF	TGTGCCAGCAGTTTAACCGGAACCGGGGATGAGCAGTTCTTC
few	TRBV18	.	TRBJ1-2	CASSPQRAGADGYTF	TGTGCCAGCTCACCCCAAAGAGCAGGGGCAGATGGCTACACCTTC
.	TRBV6-5	.	TRBJ1-6	CASNIGGSPLHF	TGTGCCAGCAACATTGGGGGCTCACCCCTCCACTTT
.	TRBV6-5	.	TRBJ1-5	CASIPGAGIKQPQHF	TGTGCCAGCATCCCCGGGGCGGGGATAAAGCAGCCCCAGCATTTT
.	TRBV4-1	TRBD1	TRBJ1-2	CASSVTGGDYGYTF	TGCGCCAGCAGTGTTACAGGGGGCGACTATGGCTACACCTTC
.	TRBV6-5	.	TRBJ1-4	CASSDGGRPKLFF	TGTGCCAGCAGCGACGGAGGGCGGCCAAAACTGTTTTTT